Sequencing of this T cell receptor beta chain was carried out in a study of T cell clones after liver transplantation. The method was immunoSEQ multiplex PCR; TCRdb's version includes in-frame clones alone and lacks a portion of them. The sample contains about 72,000 clones, roughly 90% of which appear only once. The count of this clone is one. This CDR3 contains 15 residues. Germline CDR1 and CDR2: MNHNS and SASEGT. Trimming took off 0 bases at V and 0 bases at J, with 8 bases between the two ends. The sequence was obtained from a human donor who received a liver transplant. This sample comprised CD4+ T cells from blood, obtained before liver transplant. V and J are TRBV6-1 and TRBJ2-5; D not resolved. This CDR3 reads CASSEASLYQETQYF. CDR3 bases: TGTGCCAGCAGTGAAGCAAGTCTGTACCAAGAGACCCAGTACTTC.